What follows are 2 T cell receptor beta chains derived from one specimen sequenced in a study of blood T cell repertoires in COVID-19. Profiling relied on immunoSEQ multiplex PCR, and the TCRdb table lists in-frame clones only, not all of them. The table records about 50,000 clones, 70% to 80% of them present only once. The sequenced material came from peripheral blood. The receptor set was obtained from a man aged 70 or older with acute or convalescent COVID-19.

This clone appeared a single time. This chain connects TRBV4-3 to TRBJ2-7; maybe TRBD2 (6 bases). The CDR3 loop spans 17 amino acids. From germline, CDR1 is LGHNA and CDR2 YSLEER. The V end lost 0 bases, the J end lost 6 bases, and 21 bases lay between the germline ends. CDR3 nucleotide sequence: TGCGCCAGCAGCCAAGATTGGCGCGGGACGAAACTACGCGAGCAGTACTTC. The encoded protein is CASSQDWRGTKLREQYF.

The chain employs TRBV27 and TRBJ2-2; D is possibly TRBD2 (5 bases). This CDR3 comprises 17 residues. The V end was cut by 4 bases, the J end by 6 bases, with 21 bases between. In germline, CDR1 is MNHEY, CDR2 SMNVEV (reference sequence). The CDR3 coding sequence is TGTGCCAGCAGTTCCACGGCGATGAGGGCCAATTCCGGGGAGCTGTTTTTT. It yields the protein CASSSTAMRANSGELFF.